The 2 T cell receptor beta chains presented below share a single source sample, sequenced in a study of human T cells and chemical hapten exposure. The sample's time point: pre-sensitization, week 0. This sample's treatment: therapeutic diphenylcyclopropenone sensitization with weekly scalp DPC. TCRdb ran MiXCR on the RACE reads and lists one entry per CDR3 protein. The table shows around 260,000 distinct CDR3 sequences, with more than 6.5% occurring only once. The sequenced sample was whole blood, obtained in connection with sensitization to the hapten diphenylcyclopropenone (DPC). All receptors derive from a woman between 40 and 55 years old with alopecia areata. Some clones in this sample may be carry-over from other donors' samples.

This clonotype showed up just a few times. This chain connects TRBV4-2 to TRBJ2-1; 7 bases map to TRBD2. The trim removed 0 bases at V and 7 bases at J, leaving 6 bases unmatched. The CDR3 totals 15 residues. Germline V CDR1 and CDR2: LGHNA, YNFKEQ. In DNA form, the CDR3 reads TGTGCCAGCAGCCAAGAAGGACTAGTGTTGAATGAGCAGTTCTTC. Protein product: CASSQEGLVLNEQFF.

The CDR3 sequence is CASSPAGGWTEAFF. DNA for the CDR3: TGTGCCAGCAGCCCAGCGGGGGGGTGGACTGAAGCTTTCTTT. The chain carries TRBV27 and TRBJ1-1, with D perhaps TRBD1 (5 bases). Germline assignment: CDR1 MNHEY and CDR2 SMNVEV (reference sequence). Trimming shortened V by 6 bases and J by 5 bases, and 16 bases separated the two germline ends. The CDR3 has 14 residues.